These 7 T cell receptor beta chains were all obtained from the same sample, sequenced in a study of response to subunit inactivated influenza vaccine. TCRdb processed the RT-PCR reads anew with MiXCR; each CDR3 protein has one entry. The data contain about 800,000 distinct CDR3 sequences, roughly 20% of them singletons. The specimen was PBMCs from blood, collected about 5 days after vaccination. All receptors derive from a man aged 50 or older who received an inactivated influenza vaccine.

This clonotype appeared a few times. This CDR3 reads CASRTRGSDTGELFF. In nucleotides, the CDR3 is TGTGCCAGCAGGACAAGAGGGAGTGACACCGGGGAGCTGTTTTTT. The chain combines TRBV6-1 with TRBJ2-2; D is possibly TRBD2 (5 bases). Per the germline V gene, CDR1 is MNHNS and CDR2 is SASEGT. V dropped 6 bases and J dropped 3 bases, with 14 bases sitting between them. The CDR3 length is 15 residues.

The chain couples TRBV12-3 or TRBV12-4 to TRBJ1-4, with TRBD1 as a possible D gene (5 bases). This CDR3 is built from 15 residues. V was pared by 5 bases and J by 1 base, with 11 bases between. Here the CDR3 reads CASSPRDGTNEKLFF. CDR3 DNA sequence: TGTGCCAGCAGTCCACGGGACGGAACTAATGAAAAACTGTTTTTT.

This clonotype was counted between two and nine times. This chain joins TRBV20-1 and TRBJ2-5; tentative D call: TRBD1 (6 bases). This CDR3 comprises 12 residues. Germline CDR1 is DFQATT and CDR2 is SNEGSKA (reference sequence). V dropped 4 bases and J dropped 5 bases, with 11 bases sitting between them. The CDR3 nucleotides are TGCAGTGCTACCAGGGGCCGCGAGACCCAGTACTTC. Residues: CSATRGRETQYF.

J is TRBJ2-7 and V is TRBV4-3, with D possibly TRBD1 on 6 matching bases. Germline assignment: CDR1 LGHNA and CDR2 YSLEER. The CDR3 loop spans 15 amino acids. Trimming shortened V by 2 bases and J by 2 bases, and 13 bases separated the two germline ends. CDR3 residues: CASSQNPGQTYEQYF. CDR3 sequence (DNA): TGCGCCAGCAGCCAAAATCCGGGACAAACCTACGAGCAGTACTTC.

A few counts support this clonotype. The rearrangement links TRBV13 to TRBJ1-1, with 11 bases lining up with TRBD1. The germline gives CDR1 PRHDT, CDR2 FYEKMQ (reference sequence). J gave up 0 bases and V 5 bases, and 5 bases lay outside the gene matches. The CDR3 contains 16 residues. The CDR3 DNA is TGTGCCAGCAGCCTCGGACAGGGGGCGTTGAACACTGAAGCTTTCTTT. Its translation is CASSLGQGALNTEAFF.

The chain recombines TRBV9 with TRBJ2-5; TRBD1 aligns across 7 bases. Germline V gene lookup returns CDR1 SGDLS and CDR2 YYNGEE. V shed 3 bases and J 5 bases; nucleotides not matched to a gene: 13. CDR3 length: 16 residues. The DNA of the CDR3 is TGTGCCAGCAGCGCCCAAGAAGGGGGCGCTTGGGAGACCCAGTACTTC. This encodes CASSAQEGGAWETQYF.

V and J are TRBV12-3 or TRBV12-4 and TRBJ2-7; TRBD2 might be the D (5 bases). V dropped 1 base and J dropped 0 bases, with 10 bases sitting between them. The CDR3 contains 15 residues. CDR3 in amino acids: CASSLGPGISYEQYF. For the CDR3, the DNA is TGTGCCAGCAGTTTAGGCCCCGGGATCTCCTACGAGCAGTACTTC.